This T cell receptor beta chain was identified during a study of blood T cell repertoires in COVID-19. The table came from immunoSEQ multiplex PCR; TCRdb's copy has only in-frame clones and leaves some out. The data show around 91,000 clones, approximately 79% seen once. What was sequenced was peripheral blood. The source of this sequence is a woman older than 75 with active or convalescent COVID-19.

The chain's CDR3 is CASSIMRGKGTDYEQYF. CDR3 nucleotides: TGTGCCAGTAGTATAATGAGAGGGAAGGGGACTGACTACGAGCAGTACTTC. The chain carries TRBV19 and TRBJ2-7, with D tentatively TRBD2 (6 bases). CDR3 size: 17 residues. Germline lookup yields CDR1 LNHDA and CDR2 SQIVND (reference sequence). V dropped 2 bases and J dropped 3 bases, with 20 bases sitting between them.